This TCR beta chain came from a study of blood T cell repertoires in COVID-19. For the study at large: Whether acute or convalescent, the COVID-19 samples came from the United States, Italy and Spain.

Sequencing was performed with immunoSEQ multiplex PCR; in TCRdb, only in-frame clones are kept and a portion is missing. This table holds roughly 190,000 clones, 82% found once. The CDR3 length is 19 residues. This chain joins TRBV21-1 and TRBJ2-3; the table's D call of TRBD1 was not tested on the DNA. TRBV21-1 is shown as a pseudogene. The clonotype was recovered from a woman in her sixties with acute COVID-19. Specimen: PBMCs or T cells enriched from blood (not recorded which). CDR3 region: CASSSSGPKGAMGTDTQYF. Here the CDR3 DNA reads TGTGCCAGCAGCAGCTCCGGGCCGAAGGGGGCAATGGGCACAGATACGCAGTATTTT.